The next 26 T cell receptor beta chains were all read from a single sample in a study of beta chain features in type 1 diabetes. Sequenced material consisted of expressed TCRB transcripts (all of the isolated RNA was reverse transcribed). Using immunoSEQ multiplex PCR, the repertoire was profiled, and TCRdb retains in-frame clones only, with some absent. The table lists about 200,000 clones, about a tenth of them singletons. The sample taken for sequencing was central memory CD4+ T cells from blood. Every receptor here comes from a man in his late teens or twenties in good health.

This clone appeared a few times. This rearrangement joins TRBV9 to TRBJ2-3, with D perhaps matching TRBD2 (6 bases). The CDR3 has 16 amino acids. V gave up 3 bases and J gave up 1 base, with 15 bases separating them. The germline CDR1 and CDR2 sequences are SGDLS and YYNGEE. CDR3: CASSDSRGRGTDTQYF. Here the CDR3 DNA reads TGTGCCAGCAGCGATAGTCGGGGGAGAGGCACAGATACGCAGTATTTT.

The CDR3 here is CASSFQGGSYEQYF. DNA for the CDR3: TGTGCCAGCAGCTTCCAGGGAGGTTCCTACGAGCAGTACTTC. The chain recombines TRBV7-9 with TRBJ2-7; D might be TRBD2 (6 bases). Germline CDR1 SEHNR, CDR2 FQNEAQ (reference sequence). This CDR3 has 14 amino acids. Trimming removed 3 bases from V and 1 base from J, with 10 bases in between.

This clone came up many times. The CDR3 DNA reads TGTGCCAGCAGCATCCTGACTAGCGTTAATGAGCAGTTCTTC. Its protein is CASSILTSVNEQFF. The rearrangement uses TRBV7-2 and TRBJ2-1; 8 bases fit TRBD2. CDR1 SGHTA and CDR2 FQGNSA come from the germline V gene. V lost 5 bases to trimming and J lost 7 bases; unmatched junction nucleotides: 7. This CDR3 has 14 amino acids.

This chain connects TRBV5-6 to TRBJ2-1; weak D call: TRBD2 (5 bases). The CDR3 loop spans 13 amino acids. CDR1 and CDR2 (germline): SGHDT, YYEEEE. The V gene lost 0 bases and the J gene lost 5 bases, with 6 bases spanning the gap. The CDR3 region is CASSLVANNEQFF. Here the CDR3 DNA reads TGTGCCAGCAGCTTGGTAGCGAACAATGAGCAGTTCTTC.

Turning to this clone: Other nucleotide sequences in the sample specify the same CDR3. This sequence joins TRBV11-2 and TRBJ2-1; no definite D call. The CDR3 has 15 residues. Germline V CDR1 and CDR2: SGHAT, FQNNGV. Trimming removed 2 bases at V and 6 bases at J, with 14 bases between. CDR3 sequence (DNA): TGTGCCAGCAGCTTATCCGGACCAACTCCCAATGAGCAGTTCTTC. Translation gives CASSLSGPTPNEQFF.

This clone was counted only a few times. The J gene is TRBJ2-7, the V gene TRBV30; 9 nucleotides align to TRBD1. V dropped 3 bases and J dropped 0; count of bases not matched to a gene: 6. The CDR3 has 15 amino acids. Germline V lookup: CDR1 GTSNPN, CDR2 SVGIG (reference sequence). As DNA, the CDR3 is TGTGCCTGGAGGGAGGGACAGGGAAACTCCTACGAGCAGTACTTC. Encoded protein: CAWREGQGNSYEQYF.

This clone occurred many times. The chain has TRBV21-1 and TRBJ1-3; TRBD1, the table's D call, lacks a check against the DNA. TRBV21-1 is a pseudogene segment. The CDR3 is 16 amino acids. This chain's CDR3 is CASSAAGTGGGNTIYF. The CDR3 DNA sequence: TGTGCCAGCAGCGCAGCCGGGACAGGGGGTGGAAACACCATATATTTT.

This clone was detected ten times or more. CDR3 sequence: CASSKDSSNQPQHF. The DNA for the CDR3 is TGTGCCAGCAGCAAGGACAGTTCTAATCAGCCCCAGCATTTT. The rearrangement joins TRBV16 to TRBJ1-5; maybe TRBD1 (6 bases). V was clipped by 5 bases and J by 4 bases, with 12 bases between them. CDR1 and CDR2 (germline): KGHSY, FQNENV. CDR3 length: 14 amino acids.

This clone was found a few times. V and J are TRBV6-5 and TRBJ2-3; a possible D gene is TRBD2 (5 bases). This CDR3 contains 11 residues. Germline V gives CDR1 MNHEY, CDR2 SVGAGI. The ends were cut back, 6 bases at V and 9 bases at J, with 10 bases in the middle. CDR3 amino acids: CASRLERTQYF. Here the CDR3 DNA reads TGTGCCAGCAGACTAGAACGCACGCAGTATTTT.

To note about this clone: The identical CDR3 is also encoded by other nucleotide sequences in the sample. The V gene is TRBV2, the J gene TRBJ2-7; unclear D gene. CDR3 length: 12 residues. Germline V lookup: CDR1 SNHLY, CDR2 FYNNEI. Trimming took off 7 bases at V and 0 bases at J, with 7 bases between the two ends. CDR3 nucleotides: TGTGCCAGCAAGAGCGCCTCCTACGAGCAGTACTTC. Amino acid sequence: CASKSASYEQYF.

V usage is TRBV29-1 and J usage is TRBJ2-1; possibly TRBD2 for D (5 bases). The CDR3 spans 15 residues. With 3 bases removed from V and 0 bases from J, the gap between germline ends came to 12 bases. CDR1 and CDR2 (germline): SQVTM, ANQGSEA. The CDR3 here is CSVDVLADSYNEQFF. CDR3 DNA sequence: TGCAGCGTTGATGTGCTAGCCGACTCCTACAATGAGCAGTTCTTC.

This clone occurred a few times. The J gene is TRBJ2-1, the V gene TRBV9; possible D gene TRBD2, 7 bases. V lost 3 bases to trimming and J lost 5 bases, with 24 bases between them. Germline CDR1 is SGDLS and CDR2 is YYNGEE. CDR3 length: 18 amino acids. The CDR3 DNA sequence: TGTGCCAGCAGCGAGGGACACAGGTTGCTAGCGGCTAACAATGAGCAGTTCTTC. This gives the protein CASSEGHRLLAANNEQFF. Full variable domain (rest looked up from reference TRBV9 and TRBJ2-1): DSGVTQTPKHLITATGQRVTLRCSPRSGDLSVYWYQQSLDQGLQFLIQYYNGEERAKGNILERFSAQQFPDLHSELNLSSLELGDSALYFCASSEGHRLLAANNEQFFGPGTRLTVL.

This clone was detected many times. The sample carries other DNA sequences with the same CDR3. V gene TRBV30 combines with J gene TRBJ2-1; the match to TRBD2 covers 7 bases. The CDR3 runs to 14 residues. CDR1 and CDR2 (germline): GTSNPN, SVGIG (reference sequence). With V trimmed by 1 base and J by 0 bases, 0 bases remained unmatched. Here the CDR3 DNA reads TGTGCCTGGAGTGCGGGGGGCTCCTACAATGAGCAGTTCTTC. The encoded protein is CAWSAGGSYNEQFF. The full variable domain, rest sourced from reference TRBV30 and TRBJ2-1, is SQTIHQWPATLVQPVGSPLSLECTVEGTSNPNLYWYRQAAGRGLQLLFYSVGIGQISSEVPQNLSASRPQDRQFILSSKKLLLSDSGFYLCAWSAGGSYNEQFFGPGTRLTVL.

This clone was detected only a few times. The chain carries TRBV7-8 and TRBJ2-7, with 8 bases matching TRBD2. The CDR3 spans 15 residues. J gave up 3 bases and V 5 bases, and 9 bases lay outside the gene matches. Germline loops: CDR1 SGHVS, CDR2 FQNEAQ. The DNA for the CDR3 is TGTGCCAGCAGCGGACGACTAGCGCCCCTCTACGAGCAGTACTTC. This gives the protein CASSGRLAPLYEQYF.

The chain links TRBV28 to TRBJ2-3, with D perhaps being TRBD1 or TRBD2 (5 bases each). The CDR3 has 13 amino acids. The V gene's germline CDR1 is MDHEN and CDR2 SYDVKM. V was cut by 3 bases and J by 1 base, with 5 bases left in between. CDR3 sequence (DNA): TGTGCCAGCAGTTTGGGGGGCACAGATACGCAGTATTTT. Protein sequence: CASSLGGTDTQYF.

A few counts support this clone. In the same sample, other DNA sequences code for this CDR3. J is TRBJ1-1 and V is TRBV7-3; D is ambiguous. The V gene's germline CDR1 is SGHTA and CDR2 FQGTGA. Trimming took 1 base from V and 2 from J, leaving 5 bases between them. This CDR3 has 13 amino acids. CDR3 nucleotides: TGTGCCAGCAGCTTAAACAGAAACACTGAAGCTTTCTTT. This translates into CASSLNRNTEAFF. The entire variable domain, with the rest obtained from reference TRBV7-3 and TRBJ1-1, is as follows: GAGVSQTPSNKVTEKGKYVELRCDPISGHTALYWYRQSLGQGPEFLIYFQGTGAADDSGLPNDRFFAVRPEGSVSTLKIQRTERGDSAVYLCASSLNRNTEAFFGQGTRLTVV.

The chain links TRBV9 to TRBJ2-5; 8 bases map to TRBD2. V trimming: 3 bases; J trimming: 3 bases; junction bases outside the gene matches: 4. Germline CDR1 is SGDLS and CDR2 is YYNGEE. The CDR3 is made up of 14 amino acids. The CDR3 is CASSAILAEETQYF. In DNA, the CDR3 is TGTGCCAGCAGCGCCATACTAGCGGAAGAGACCCAGTACTTC. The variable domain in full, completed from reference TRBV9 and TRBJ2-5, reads DSGVTQTPKHLITATGQRVTLRCSPRSGDLSVYWYQQSLDQGLQFLIQYYNGEERAKGNILERFSAQQFPDLHSELNLSSLELGDSALYFCASSAILAEETQYFGPGTRLLVL.

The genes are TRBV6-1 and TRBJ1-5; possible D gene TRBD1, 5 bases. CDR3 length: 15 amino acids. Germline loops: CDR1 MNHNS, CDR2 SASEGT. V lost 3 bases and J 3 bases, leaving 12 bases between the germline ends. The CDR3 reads CASSDRRGVNQPQHF. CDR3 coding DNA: TGTGCCAGCAGTGACCGACGGGGCGTCAATCAGCCCCAGCATTTT.

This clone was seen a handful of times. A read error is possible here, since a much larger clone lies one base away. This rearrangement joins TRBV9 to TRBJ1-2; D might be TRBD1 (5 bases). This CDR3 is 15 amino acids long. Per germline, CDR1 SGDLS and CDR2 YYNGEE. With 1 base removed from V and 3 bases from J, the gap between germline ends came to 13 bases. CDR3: CASSVWDRLDYGYTF. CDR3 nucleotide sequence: TGTGCCAGCAGCGTATGGGACCGGCTAGACTATGGCTACACCTTC.

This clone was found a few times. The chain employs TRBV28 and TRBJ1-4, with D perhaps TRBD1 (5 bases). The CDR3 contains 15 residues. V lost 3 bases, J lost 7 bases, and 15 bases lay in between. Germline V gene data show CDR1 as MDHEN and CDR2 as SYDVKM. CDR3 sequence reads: CASSFGGGLGEKLFF. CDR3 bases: TGTGCCAGCAGTTTCGGGGGAGGACTAGGTGAAAAACTGTTTTTT.

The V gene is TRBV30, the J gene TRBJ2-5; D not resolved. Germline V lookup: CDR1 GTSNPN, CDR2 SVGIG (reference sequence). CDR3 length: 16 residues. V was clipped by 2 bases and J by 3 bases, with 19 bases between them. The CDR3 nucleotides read TGTGCCTGGAGTCGACCGGGCACAAGGGCCGAAGAGACCCAGTACTTC. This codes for CAWSRPGTRAEETQYF.

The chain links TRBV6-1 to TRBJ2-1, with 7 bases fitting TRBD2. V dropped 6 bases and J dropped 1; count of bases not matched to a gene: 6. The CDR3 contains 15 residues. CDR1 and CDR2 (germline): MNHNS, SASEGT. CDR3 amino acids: CASSLDGRSYNEQFF. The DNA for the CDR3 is TGTGCCAGCAGCCTTGACGGGAGGTCCTACAATGAGCAGTTCTTC.

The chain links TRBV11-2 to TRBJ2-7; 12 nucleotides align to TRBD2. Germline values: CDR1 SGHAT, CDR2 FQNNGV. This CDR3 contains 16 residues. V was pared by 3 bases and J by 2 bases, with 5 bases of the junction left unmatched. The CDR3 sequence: CASSLGTSGLAYEQYF. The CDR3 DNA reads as TGTGCCAGCAGCTTGGGGACTAGCGGGCTCGCCTACGAGCAGTACTTC.

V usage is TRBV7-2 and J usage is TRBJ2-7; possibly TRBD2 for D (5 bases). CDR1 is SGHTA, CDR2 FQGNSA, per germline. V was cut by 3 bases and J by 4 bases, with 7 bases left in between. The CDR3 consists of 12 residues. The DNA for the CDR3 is TGTGCCAGCAGCTTGCGGACTTACGAGCAGTACTTC. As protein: CASSLRTYEQYF.

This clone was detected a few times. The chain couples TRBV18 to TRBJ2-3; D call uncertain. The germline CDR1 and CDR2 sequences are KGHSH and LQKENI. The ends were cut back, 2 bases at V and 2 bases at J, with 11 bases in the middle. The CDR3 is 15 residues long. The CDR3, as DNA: TGTGCCAGCTCACCATTATTCTCGAACACAGATACGCAGTATTTT. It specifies CASSPLFSNTDTQYF.

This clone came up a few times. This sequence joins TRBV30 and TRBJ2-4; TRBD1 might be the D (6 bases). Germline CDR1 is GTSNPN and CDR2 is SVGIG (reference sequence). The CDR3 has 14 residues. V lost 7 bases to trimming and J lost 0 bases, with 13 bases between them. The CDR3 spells CASEQDRAKNIQYF. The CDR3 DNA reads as TGTGCCTCGGAGCAGGACAGAGCCAAAAACATTCAGTACTTC.